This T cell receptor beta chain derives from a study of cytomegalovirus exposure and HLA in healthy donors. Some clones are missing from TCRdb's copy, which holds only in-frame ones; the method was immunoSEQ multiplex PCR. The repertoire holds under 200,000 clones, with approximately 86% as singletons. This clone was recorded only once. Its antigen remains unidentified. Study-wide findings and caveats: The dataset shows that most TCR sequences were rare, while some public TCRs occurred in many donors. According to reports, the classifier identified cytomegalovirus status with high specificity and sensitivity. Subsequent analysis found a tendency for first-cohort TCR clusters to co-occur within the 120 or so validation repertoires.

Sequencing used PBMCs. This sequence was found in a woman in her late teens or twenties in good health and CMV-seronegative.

Here the CDR3 reads CASTTSGSYNEQFF. For the CDR3, the DNA is TGTGCCAGTACGACTAGCGGCTCCTACAATGAGCAGTTCTTC. This chain connects TRBV19 to TRBJ2-1; 9 nucleotides agree with TRBD2. With V trimmed by 7 bases and J by 0 bases, 1 base remained unmatched. The CDR3 contains 14 residues. Germline CDR1 and CDR2: LNHDA and SQIVND (reference sequence).